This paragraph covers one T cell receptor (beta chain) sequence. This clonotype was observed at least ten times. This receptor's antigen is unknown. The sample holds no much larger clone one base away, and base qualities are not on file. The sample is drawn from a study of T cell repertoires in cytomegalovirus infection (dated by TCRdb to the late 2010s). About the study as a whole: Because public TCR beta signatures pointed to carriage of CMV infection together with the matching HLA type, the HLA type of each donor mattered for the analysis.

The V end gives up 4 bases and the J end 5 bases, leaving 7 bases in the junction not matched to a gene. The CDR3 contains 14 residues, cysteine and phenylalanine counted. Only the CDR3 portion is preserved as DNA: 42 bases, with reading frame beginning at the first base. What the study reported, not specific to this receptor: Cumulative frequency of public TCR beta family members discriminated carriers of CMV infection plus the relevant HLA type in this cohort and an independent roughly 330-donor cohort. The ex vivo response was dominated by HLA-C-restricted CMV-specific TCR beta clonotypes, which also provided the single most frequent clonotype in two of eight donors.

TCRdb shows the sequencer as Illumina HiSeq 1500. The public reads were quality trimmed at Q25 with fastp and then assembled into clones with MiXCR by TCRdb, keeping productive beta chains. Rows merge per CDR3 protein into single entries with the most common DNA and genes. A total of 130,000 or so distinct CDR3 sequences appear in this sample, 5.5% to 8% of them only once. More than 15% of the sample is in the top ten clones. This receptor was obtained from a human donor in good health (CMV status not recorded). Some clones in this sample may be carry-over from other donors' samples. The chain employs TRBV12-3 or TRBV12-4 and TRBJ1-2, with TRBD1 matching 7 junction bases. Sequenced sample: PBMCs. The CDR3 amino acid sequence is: CASSSPGTAYGYTF. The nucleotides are TGTGCCAGCAGTTCCCCCGGGACAGCTTATGGCTACACCTTC.